The next 16 T cell receptor beta chains were all read from a single sample in a study of T-cell memory formation after mild COVID-19. One entry per CDR3 protein results from TCRdb running MiXCR on the 5' RACE reads. The repertoire includes over 120,000 distinct CDR3 sequences, roughly 19% of them detected once, and about 2.1% sits in the top ten. Sequencing was performed on PBMCs or a T cell subset sorted from them (not recorded which). The receptor set was obtained from an adult woman who had mild COVID-19 (a few samples of this study predate the infection). Cell type and time point are not known.

The chain recombines TRBV2 with TRBJ2-7; 9 bases are a match to TRBD2. Germline V gives CDR1 SNHLY, CDR2 FYNNEI. V shed 8 bases, J shed 5 bases, and the junction held 10 bases outside the gene matches. The CDR3 consists of 14 residues. The CDR3 region has the DNA TGTGCCAGCCGGCCCGCGGGAGGGAGGAACGAGCAGTACTTC. Translated, it gives CASRPAGGRNEQYF.

The chain recombines TRBV2 with TRBJ2-1; 15 bases agree with TRBD2. Germline trimming cut 5 bases from V and 0 bases from J; bases unmatched to any gene: 5. CDR1 and CDR2 (germline): SNHLY, FYNNEI. CDR3 size: 18 residues. CDR3 coding DNA: TGTGCCAGCAGTAAGGGACTAGCGGGAGGAAGCTCCTACAATGAGCAGTTCTTC. Its translation: CASSKGLAGGSSYNEQFF.

The chain employs TRBV9 and TRBJ2-1, with D perhaps matching TRBD1 (5 bases). Trimming left V 0 bases short and J 5 bases short, with 12 bases between. CDR3 length: 15 residues. Germline V gives CDR1 SGDLS, CDR2 YYNGEE. CDR3: CASSVAPAGNNEQFF. The CDR3, as DNA: TGTGCCAGCAGCGTAGCTCCGGCAGGGAACAATGAGCAGTTCTTC.

This clonotype was seen more than once but under ten times. The rearrangement joins TRBV7-9 to TRBJ1-1; tentatively, D is TRBD1 (6 bases). The CDR3 runs to 14 residues. V lost 5 bases and J 1 base, leaving 11 bases between the germline ends. CDR1 and CDR2 from the germline V gene are SEHNR and FQNEAQ (reference sequence). The CDR3 DNA reads as TGTGCCAGCAGCGTTAACAGGGAGAACACTGAAGCTTTCTTT. Protein sequence: CASSVNRENTEAFF. The full variable domain, completed using reference TRBV7-9 and TRBJ1-1, is DTGVSQNPRHKITKRGQNVTFRCDPISEHNRLYWYRQTLGQGPEFLTYFQNEAQLEKSRLLSDRFSAERPKGSFSTLEIQRTEQGDSAMYLCASSVNRENTEAFFGQGTRLTVV.

The V and J genes are TRBV9 and TRBJ2-4; either TRBD1 or TRBD2 may fit D (5 bases each). Germline loops: CDR1 SGDLS, CDR2 YYNGEE. V lost 3 bases, J lost 0 bases, and 22 bases lay in between. This CDR3 has 19 residues. The DNA of the CDR3 is TGTGCCAGCAGCGCGAGGAGGAGTCCCGGGGACCTAGCCAAAAACATTCAGTACTTC. It encodes CASSARRSPGDLAKNIQYF.

V and J are TRBV20-1 and TRBJ2-1; 8 nucleotides match TRBD2. CDR1 and CDR2 (germline): DFQATT, SNEGSKA (reference sequence). Losses at the gene ends were 7 bases for V and 3 bases for J; bases not matched to a gene: 5. The length of the CDR3 is 13 residues. The CDR3 spells CSVAGGSYNEQFF. The CDR3 nucleotides are TGCAGTGTCGCGGGGGGAAGCTACAATGAGCAGTTCTTC.

The chain joins TRBV20-1 to TRBJ1-2; weak D call: TRBD1 (5 bases). V was trimmed by 5 bases and J by 7 bases, leaving 23 bases between them. CDR3 length equals 15 residues. From germline, CDR1 is DFQATT and CDR2 SNEGSKA (reference sequence). Here the CDR3 reads CSAGYSTVGSGGYTF. In nucleotides, the CDR3 is TGCAGTGCTGGTTACTCGACAGTGGGGTCTGGTGGCTACACCTTC.

This clonotype has just a few counts. The chain combines TRBV6-5 with TRBJ2-7; 10 bases align to TRBD1. This CDR3 comprises 15 residues. Trimming removed 6 bases from V and 3 bases from J; junction bases left unmatched: 8. The germline gives CDR1 MNHEY, CDR2 SVGAGI. CDR3 bases: TGTGCCAGCAGCCCTGACAGGGGGCAGAACTACGAGCAGTACTTC. This encodes CASSPDRGQNYEQYF.

This clonotype came up many times. The chain links TRBV29-1 to TRBJ2-7; 9 nucleotides match TRBD1. In germline, CDR1 is SQVTM, CDR2 ANQGSEA. J was trimmed by 11 bases and V by 7 bases; bases with no gene match: 9. The CDR3 contains 11 residues. CDR3 nucleotides: TGCAGCGCCGGTGGACAGGGGAGGGAGTACTTC. The encoded protein is CSAGGQGREYF.

This clonotype was seen repeatedly, ten times or more. The chain carries TRBV30 and TRBJ2-3; tentatively, D is TRBD2 (5 bases). V lost 4 bases, J lost 0 bases, and 8 bases lay in between. The CDR3 sequence is 13 residues long. Germline assignment: CDR1 GTSNPN and CDR2 SVGIG (reference sequence). The CDR3 here is CAWTQRSTDTQYF. CDR3 nucleotide sequence: TGTGCCTGGACCCAGCGGAGCACAGATACGCAGTATTTT. Supplemented by reference TRBV30 and TRBJ2-3, the full variable domain reads SQTIHQWPATLVQPVGSPLSLECTVEGTSNPNLYWYRQAAGRGLQLLFYSVGIGQISSEVPQNLSASRPQDRQFILSSKKLLLSDSGFYLCAWTQRSTDTQYFGPGTRLTVL.

The table lists this clonotype with a few counts. The chain links TRBV11-1 to TRBJ2-5; 9 nucleotides agree with TRBD2. Per the germline V gene, CDR1 is SGHAT and CDR2 is FQDESV (reference sequence). The V and J ends lost 0 bases and 5 bases, in that order; junction bases with no gene match: 7. The CDR3 spans 16 residues. The CDR3 loop reads CASSLAWIAGVETQYF. The CDR3 nucleotides are TGTGCCAGCAGCTTAGCGTGGATAGCGGGGGTTGAGACCCAGTACTTC.

This clonotype showed up just a few times. Given a much more abundant clone one base away, this may be a read error. The chain carries TRBV9 and TRBJ2-7; 8 bases line up with TRBD1. Germline CDR1 and CDR2: SGDLS and YYNGEE. CDR3 size: 13 residues. V lost 3 bases, J lost 2 bases, and 1 base stayed unmatched. In nucleotides, the CDR3 is TGTGCCAGCAGCGCACAGGGGGCCTACGAGCAGTACTTC. It codes for CASSAQGAYEQYF.

This clonotype has more than one count but fewer than ten. J is TRBJ2-1 and V is TRBV7-2; D gene unclear. V shed 5 bases and J shed 11 bases, with 10 bases lying between them. The germline V gene has CDR1 SGHTA and CDR2 FQGNSA. The CDR3 sequence is 11 residues long. CDR3 coding DNA: TGTGCCAGCAGCCCCCGGCTCCAGCAGTTCTTC. Its protein product is CASSPRLQQFF.

This clonotype was observed a handful of times. The chain uses TRBV6-5 and TRBJ2-1; 16 nucleotides match TRBD2. The junction had 8 bases not matched to a gene; V was cut back by 7 bases and J by 8 bases. Germline CDR1 and CDR2: MNHEY and SVGAGI. This CDR3 region has 16 residues. Written as DNA, the CDR3 is TGTGCCAGCACGGGACTAGCGGGGGGGCAAGTCGATGAGCAGTTCTTC. It encodes CASTGLAGGQVDEQFF.

CDR3 nucleotides: TGTGCCAGCAGCCAGGTTGGGACAGGACACTACAATGAGCAGTTCTTC. It specifies CASSQVGTGHYNEQFF. The chain uses TRBV7-2 and TRBJ2-1; 8 bases align to TRBD1. This CDR3 region has 16 residues. CDR1 and CDR2 from the germline V gene are SGHTA and FQGNSA. V dropped 5 bases and J dropped 3; count of bases not matched to a gene: 9.

This chain joins TRBV27 and TRBJ1-6, with TRBD1 as a possible D gene (6 bases). Trimming removed 3 bases at V and 7 bases at J, with 16 bases between. Germline V gene data show CDR1 as MNHEY and CDR2 as SMNVEV (reference sequence). CDR3 length: 16 amino acids. The CDR3 nucleotides are TGTGCCAGCAGTTTTGCCCTGGACAGAAGGAATTCACCCCTCCACTTT. Encoded protein: CASSFALDRRNSPLHF.